This TCR beta chain was captured in a study of T cells in Graves' hyperthyroidism and ophthalmopathy. RNA transcripts served as the template for amplifying TCR beta CDR3 regions. First-round RT-PCR targeting the TCR CDR3 was performed with the HTBI primer set. MiXCR, run by TCRdb on the multiplex PCR reads, gives a single entry per CDR3 protein. The sample yields over 350,000 distinct CDR3 sequences, around a sixth seen once. Study-level points and caveats: Ophthalmopathy prediction by the model preceded onset by a median approximately 6.9 months.

Germline assignment: CDR1 SGHRS and CDR2 YFSETQ. Trimming removed 0 bases from V and 2 bases from J; junction bases left unmatched: 2. The CDR3 has 15 residues. Among ophthalmopathy patients, the Clinical Activity Score reached at least 3, the NOSPECS grade reached at least 4, and duration remained under 3 months. Turning to this clonotype: Its antigen is as yet unknown.

The sequence derives from a man between 18 and 35 years old with Graves' ophthalmopathy. Sequenced sample: blood. This chain joins TRBV5-1 and TRBJ2-7, with 10 positions matching TRBD2. CDR3 region: CASSLATSGAYEQYF. For the CDR3, the DNA is TGCGCCAGCAGCTTGGCTACTAGCGGGGCCTACGAGCAGTACTTC.